This T cell receptor beta chain stems from a study of regulatory T cells in long-lasting Graves disease (dated by TCRdb to 2020 to 2023). For the study in its entirety: Antithyroid drugs had been taken for less than 3 months by newly diagnosed Graves' disease patients. Persistent Graves' disease patients were compared with newly diagnosed Graves' disease patients by peripheral blood TCR sequencing and RNA sequencing. A total of around 35 samples underwent TCR sequencing, from about 13 patients with persistent Graves' disease and around 20 patients with newly diagnosed Graves' disease. The study was registered as a clinical trial and conducted in China. What the research found in general, with its limitations: Preferential use of TRBV28, TRBJ1-2 and TRBJ2-5 was observed in persistent disease, whereas TRBV20-1 and TRBJ2-1 were favored in newly diagnosed disease. Lower TCR Shannon entropy and fewer highly expanded clones were observed in persistent Graves' disease patients than in newly diagnosed patients, which suggested clonal expansion. The authors noted that the small sample size was a limitation that may lower accuracy. Only the TCR beta chain was sequenced and analyzed. Persistent patients shared more public clonotypes among themselves (over 2,500) than newly diagnosed patients did (over 900). Peripheral blood alone was examined, since thyroid tissue, which constituted the primary lesion, could not be accessed.

The V end loses 4 bases and the J end loses 0 bases, and a stretch of 17 bases separates them. Inclusive of the bounding cysteine and phenylalanine, the CDR3 is 16 residues long. Here the CDR3 DNA is all that survives: 48 bases in frame from base 1. For CDR1 and CDR2, the germline V gene lists SGHRS and YFSETQ. Library prep was done by multiplex PCR. Sequencing used an Illumina HiSeq 4000. CDR3 regions were amplified by Arm-PCR with iRepertoire HTBI primers to construct TCR beta libraries. PCR products were gel purified before sequencing. Concerning the study's data processing: Gene usage analysis of CDR3 amino acid clonotypes used the 62 TRBV and fewer than 15 TRBJ segments found across samples. Filtered high-quality paired reads were merged into contigs using COPE and FqMerger. BLAST was used to align contigs to IMGT TRBV, TRBD and TRBJ reference genes, and CDR3 was defined according to IMGT. Highly expanded clones were defined as clonotypes with a frequency above 0.1%. Shannon entropy was used to measure repertoire diversity, and the Gini coefficient was used to measure V-J evenness. Public clonotypes were defined as clonotypes shared by more than one individual. The public sequencing data were trimmed at Q25 with fastp and processed into clonotypes with MiXCR by TCRdb, which kept only in-frame beta chains. Entries that share a CDR3 protein sequence are merged under the most common genes and DNA. The V and J calls and clone size come from TCRdb's table, not from the authors' own analysis. Recorded for this sample are about 320,000 distinct CDR3 sequences; approximately 20% of them occurred a single time. 35% to 45% of the sample goes to the ten largest clones.

Interpreted using the paper, the time point label stands for: newly diagnosed GD, antithyroid drugs for less than 3 months. For both TCR sequencing and RNA sequencing, RNA was extracted from PBMCs in TRIzol. Graves' disease was diagnosed according to American Thyroid Association guidelines. Patients were recruited from an endocrinology department in Xi'an, China. From each patient, around 9.3 milliliters of peripheral blood was collected into an EDTA anticoagulant tube. Ficoll Paque Plus density gradient separation was used to isolate PBMCs, and no additional T cell sorting was done. An Agilent 2100 Bioanalyzer and agarose gel were used to assess RNA quality, and a NanoDrop 2000 was used to measure RNA concentration. In the case of this clonotype: The target of this receptor is not known. The input lacks base qualities; no much larger clone sits a single base away.

Source: peripheral blood mononuclear cells (PBMCs), taken at new diagnosis, from a patient treated with antithyroid drugs. This receptor was taken from a female donor with Graves disease. The rearranged chain carries TRBV5-1 and TRBJ2-7; the D segment could be TRBD2, given 6 matching bases. The CDR3 corresponds to CASSLYLAPTSYEQYF. The base sequence is TGCGCCAGCAGCCTATACCTAGCGCCTACCTCCTACGAGCAGTACTTC.